Listed below are T cell receptor beta chains from one sample, sequenced in a study of T-cell memory formation after mild COVID-19. In TCRdb, the 5' RACE reads were re-called with MiXCR into one record per CDR3 protein. The sample has around 190,000 distinct CDR3 sequences; 18% are singletons. The sequenced material came from PBMCs or a T cell subset sorted from them (not recorded which). Receptors were obtained from a man in his late teens or twenties who had mild COVID-19 (a few samples of this study predate the infection). Cell type and time point are not known. The CDR3 runs from the conserved cysteine through the conserved F or W. A D gene is named only where the DNA matches it firmly. Where a row states a size, it is once, few, many or the class of an expanded clone; other rows omit it.

clone_size,j_call,v_call,d_call,cdr3_aa,cdr3_nt
many,TRBJ2-1,TRBV11-2,TRBD1,CASSLSTGKYNEQFF,TGTGCCAGCAGCTTATCGACAGGGAAATACAATGAGCAGTTCTTC
few,TRBJ1-3,TRBV18,-,CASSPIQDSGNTIYF,TGTGCCAGCTCACCCATCCAGGACTCTGGAAACACCATATATTTT
-,TRBJ2-7,TRBV5-8,-,CASSPRGGAYEQYF,TGTGCCAGCAGCCCTAGAGGGGGGGCCTACGAGCAGTACTTC
few,TRBJ2-5,TRBV4-1,TRBD2,CASSPRGLAGETQYF,TGCGCCAGCAGCCCCCGGGGGCTAGCGGGGGAGACCCAGTACTTC
few,TRBJ1-5,TRBV7-2,-,CASSLDGRPQHF,TGTGCCAGCAGCTTAGATGGGAGGCCCCAGCATTTT
few,TRBJ1-4,TRBV27,-,CASSEAALGEKLFF,TGTGCCAGCAGTGAAGCGGCATTAGGAGAAAAACTGTTTTTT
once,TRBJ2-5,TRBV7-2,-,CASSSVQSLETQYF,TGTGCCAGCAGCTCAGTACAGAGCTTAGAGACCCAGTACTTC
few,TRBJ2-1,TRBV7-2,-,CASSLWVGDYNEQFF,TGTGCCAGCAGCTTGTGGGTCGGGGACTACAATGAGCAGTTCTTC
-,TRBJ1-5,TRBV2,-,CASSRRGGYGNQPQHF,TGTGCCAGCAGTCGACGGGGGGGCTACGGCAATCAGCCCCAGCATTTT
few,TRBJ1-4,TRBV4-1,TRBD1,CASSQPTGGREKLFF,TGCGCCAGCAGCCAACCGACAGGGGGCCGTGAAAAACTGTTTTTT
-,TRBJ2-7,TRBV6-2/TRBV6-3,-,CASSYMNSYEQYF,TGTGCCAGCAGTTACATGAACTCCTACGAGCAGTACTTC
few,TRBJ2-1,TRBV9,-,CASSVLPNYNEQFF,TGTGCCAGCAGCGTTTTACCCAACTACAATGAGCAGTTCTTC
-,TRBJ2-2,TRBV29-1,-,CSVEGRGLGTGELFF,TGCAGCGTTGAGGGGAGGGGGCTCGGCACCGGGGAGCTGTTTTTT
few,TRBJ2-3,TRBV5-1,TRBD2,CASSFRGTSGSTDTQYF,TGCGCCAGCAGCTTTAGAGGGACTAGCGGTAGCACAGATACGCAGTATTTT
-,TRBJ1-6,TRBV11-2,-,CASSLRPTDNSPLHF,TGTGCCAGCAGCTTAAGGCCGACGGACAATTCACCCCTCCACTTT
few,TRBJ2-3,TRBV12-3/TRBV12-4,-,CASSETVSGLTDTQYF,TGTGCCAGCAGTGAAACTGTTAGCGGATTAACAGATACGCAGTATTTT
few,TRBJ2-1,TRBV3-1,-,CASSQGRDLGNEQFF,TGTGCCAGCAGCCAAGGGAGGGACCTCGGGAATGAGCAGTTCTTC
-,TRBJ1-1,TRBV4-2,-,CASSQDSRLEAFF,TGTGCCAGCAGCCAAGATTCCCGGTTAGAAGCTTTCTTT
-,TRBJ2-5,TRBV20-1,TRBD1,CSGMDRGQETQYF,TGCAGTGGGATGGACAGGGGGCAGGAGACCCAGTACTTC
few,TRBJ1-6,TRBV2,TRBD1,CASSGTGGSNSPLHF,TGTGCCAGCAGTGGGACAGGGGGCAGTAATTCACCCCTCCACTTT